The 30 T cell receptor beta chains reported below all come from one sample, sequenced in a study of T cell responses to AZD1222 COVID-19 vaccine. Assay: immunoSEQ multiplex PCR; the TCRdb copy retains only in-frame clones and omits some. The sample yields roughly 56,000 clones, over 75% seen once. The sample in question was peripheral blood, obtained on day 0 of AZD1222 vaccination. Receptors were obtained from an adult in good health.

The rearrangement uses TRBV27 and TRBJ2-7, with 7 nucleotides matching TRBD1. After removal of 6 bases from V and 5 bases from J, the junction contained 13 bases not matched to a gene. Germline V lookup: CDR1 MNHEY, CDR2 SMNVEV (reference sequence). The CDR3 covers 15 residues. The CDR3 is CASSRTGFIKDEQYF. The CDR3 DNA reads TGTGCCAGCAGCCGGACAGGCTTTATCAAGGACGAGCAGTACTTC.

The J gene is TRBJ1-2, the V gene TRBV24-1, with 7 bases aligning to TRBD1. Germline V CDR1 and CDR2: KGHDR, SFDVKD. V lost 7 bases and J lost 4; bases outside the gene matches: 5. This CDR3 has 13 residues. CDR3 nucleotides: TGTGCCACCAGCCCCGGGACAGCCTATGGCTACACCTTC. The encoded protein is CATSPGTAYGYTF.

Written as DNA, the CDR3 is TGTGCCAGCAGGAGGGGTACCTGGGCTGAAGCTTTCTTT. It yields the protein CASRRGTWAEAFF. The chain couples TRBV25-1 to TRBJ1-1, with D perhaps TRBD1 (5 bases). This CDR3 contains 13 residues. Trimming removed 6 bases from V and 6 bases from J, with 14 bases in between. Germline V gives CDR1 MGHDK, CDR2 SYGVNS.

This clone was counted between two and nine times. The chain employs TRBV24-1 and TRBJ1-2, with D possibly being TRBD1 (5 bases). With 7 bases removed from V and 5 bases from J, the gap between germline ends came to 19 bases. The CDR3 is 15 residues long. CDR1 is KGHDR and CDR2 is SFDVKD in the germline V gene. CDR3 amino acids: CATSDPRGTDYGYTF. CDR3 sequence (DNA): TGTGCCACCAGCGACCCGAGGGGAACCGATTATGGCTACACCTTC.

The rearrangement joins TRBV20-1 to TRBJ1-5; D unclear. V lost 3 bases and J 2 bases, leaving 11 bases between the germline ends. This CDR3 region has 14 residues. Germline-derived CDR1 and CDR2 are DFQATT and SNEGSKA (reference sequence). CDR3 coding DNA: TGCAGTGCTAGTGCCTCGGTGGGCAATCAGCCCCAGCATTTT. Protein: CSASASVGNQPQHF.

The J gene is TRBJ1-1, the V gene TRBV2; 7 bases agree with TRBD1. The ends lost 3 bases at V and 11 bases at J; junction bases unmatched: 6. The CDR3 covers 12 residues. The V gene's germline CDR1 is SNHLY and CDR2 FYNNEI. CDR3 sequence (DNA): TGTGCCAGCAGTGAGACAGGGTACGGGGCTTTCTTT. This translates into CASSETGYGAFF.

The chain uses TRBV9 and TRBJ2-2, with D tentatively TRBD1 (5 bases). CDR3 size: 15 residues. V was cut by 0 bases and J by 5 bases, with 11 bases left in between. Germline CDR1 SGDLS, CDR2 YYNGEE. CDR3 nucleotides: TGTGCCAGCAGCGTAGCCCCAGGGTGGACCGGGGAGCTGTTTTTT. Amino acid sequence: CASSVAPGWTGELFF.

V and J are TRBV6-4 and TRBJ2-1; TRBD2 aligns across 13 bases. This CDR3 comprises 15 residues. Trimming removed 2 bases from V and 5 bases from J; junction bases left unmatched: 0. From germline, CDR1 is MRHNA and CDR2 SNTAGT. CDR3: CASSDGTSGDNEQFF. The CDR3 DNA reads TGTGCCAGCAGTGACGGGACTAGCGGGGACAATGAGCAGTTCTTC.

This chain joins TRBV6-2 or TRBV6-3 and TRBJ2-3; D ambiguous. Per germline, CDR1 MNHEY and CDR2 SVGEGT. The V and J ends lost 2 bases and 6 bases respectively, with 12 bases between them. The CDR3 is 14 amino acids. CDR3 sequence (DNA): TGTGCCAGCAGTTACACAACTACGAGGGATACGCAGTATTTT. Translated: CASSYTTTRDTQYF.

This chain uses TRBV5-1 with TRBJ2-1, with 9 bases identical to TRBD2. CDR1 is SGHRS and CDR2 is YFSETQ in the germline V gene. The CDR3 contains 19 residues. The V and J ends lost 3 bases and 0 bases, in that order; junction bases with no gene match: 13. DNA of the CDR3: TGCGCCAGCAGCTCAGAGCGGGGGGCTATCCTTAGCTCCTACAATGAGCAGTTCTTC. Its protein is CASSSERGAILSSYNEQFF.

V usage is TRBV5-1 and J usage is TRBJ2-7, with TRBD2 identical over 7 bases. The germline CDR1 and CDR2 sequences are SGHRS and YFSETQ. V dropped 0 bases and J dropped 0; count of bases not matched to a gene: 3. This CDR3 is 15 amino acids long. In DNA form, the CDR3 reads TGCGCCAGCAGCTTGGGCGGGGGTAGCTCCTACGAGCAGTACTTC. Protein: CASSLGGGSSYEQYF.

The chain links TRBV6-5 to TRBJ1-2; 10 bases agree with TRBD1. Germline-derived CDR1 and CDR2 are MNHEY and SVGAGI. The junction had 7 bases not matched to a gene; V was cut back by 2 bases and J by 7 bases. CDR3 length equals 15 residues. The CDR3 spells CASSYGPRDRGGYTF. The CDR3 bases are TGTGCCAGCAGTTACGGCCCACGGGACAGGGGTGGCTACACCTTC.

The CDR3: CASSRTGPPGELFF. CDR3 nucleotide sequence: TGTGCCAGCAGTCGGACAGGCCCACCCGGGGAGCTGTTTTTT. This rearrangement joins TRBV6-5 to TRBJ2-2, with TRBD1 identical over 7 bases. The germline V gene has CDR1 MNHEY and CDR2 SVGAGI. Losses at the gene ends were 5 bases for V and 6 bases for J; bases not matched to a gene: 6. The CDR3 is 14 amino acids.

The chain couples TRBV28 to TRBJ1-6; TRBD1 matches at 8 bases. The V and J ends lost 5 bases and 0 bases, in that order; junction bases with no gene match: 3. The CDR3 loop spans 16 amino acids. Germline CDR1 is MDHEN and CDR2 is SYDVKM. The CDR3 is CASSTTGGSYNSPLHF. The DNA of the CDR3 is TGTGCCAGCAGTACCACAGGGGGCTCCTATAATTCACCCCTCCACTTT.

The gene calls are TRBV28 and TRBJ1-6; 7 nucleotides agree with TRBD1. Trimming removed 8 bases from V and 7 bases from J; junction bases left unmatched: 8. CDR1 and CDR2 (germline): MDHEN, SYDVKM. The CDR3 extends over 14 amino acids. The chain's CDR3 is CASRPGQTNSPLHF. The CDR3 region has the DNA TGTGCCAGCCGTCCGGGACAGACAAATTCACCCCTCCACTTT. The variable domain in full, with the rest retrieved from reference TRBV28 and TRBJ1-6, is DVKVTQSSRYLVKRTGEKVFLECVQDMDHENMFWYRQDPGLGLRLIYFSYDVKMKEKGDIPEGYSVSREKKERFSLILESASTNQTSMYLCASRPGQTNSPLHFGNGTRLTVT.

The J gene is TRBJ2-7, the V gene TRBV18; TRBD2 agrees at 13 bases. V dropped 3 bases and J dropped 0; count of bases not matched to a gene: 8. Per germline, CDR1 KGHSH and CDR2 LQKENI. The CDR3 is 18 residues long. Written as DNA, the CDR3 is TGTGCCAGCTCACCTAGGACTAGCGGGGGTTTTAGCTCCTACGAGCAGTACTTC. Translation gives CASSPRTSGGFSSYEQYF.

The chain combines TRBV21-1 with TRBJ2-7; the DNA was not compared with TRBD2, the D call given in the table. TRBV21-1 is recorded as a pseudogene. The CDR3 runs to 15 residues. CDR3 DNA: TGTGCCAGCAGCCCAGAGGGTTCAAAGACTTACGAGCAGTACTTC. This gives the protein CASSPEGSKTYEQYF.

In this sample, this clone turned up a few times. In DNA, the CDR3 is TGTGCCAGCAGTGAAGAGGACAATCAGCCCCAGCATTTT. This gives the protein CASSEEDNQPQHF. The V call is TRBV6-4, the J call TRBJ1-5; D is uncertain. The CDR3 is made up of 13 amino acids. Germline V gene lookup returns CDR1 MRHNA and CDR2 SNTAGT. V was clipped by 3 bases and J by 3 bases, with 6 bases between them.

The V gene is TRBV2, the J gene TRBJ1-1; D not resolved. The germline V gene encodes CDR1 SNHLY and CDR2 FYNNEI. Trimming left V 3 bases short and J 4 bases short, with 12 bases between. This CDR3 is 14 amino acids long. The CDR3 coding sequence is TGTGCCAGCAGTGAGACAATGCGGGGCACTGAAGCTTTCTTT. As protein: CASSETMRGTEAFF.

The J gene is TRBJ1-2, the V gene TRBV6-5; D ambiguous. From germline, CDR1 is MNHEY and CDR2 SVGAGI. The CDR3 has 14 amino acids. V was shortened by 5 bases and J by 2 bases, with 12 bases between the two germline ends. CDR3 loop: CASSPSARNYGYTF. The CDR3 DNA is TGTGCCAGCAGTCCCTCCGCGCGGAACTATGGCTACACCTTC.

The genes are TRBV5-8 and TRBJ2-2; D uncertain. Germline CDR1 and CDR2: SGHTS and YDEGEE. This CDR3 contains 14 residues. The ends were cut back, 0 bases at V and 3 bases at J, with 6 bases in the middle. CDR3 sequence (DNA): TGTGCCAGCAGCTTGGTGATGGACACCGGGGAGCTGTTTTTT. The encoded protein is CASSLVMDTGELFF.

V gene TRBV10-1 combines with J gene TRBJ2-7, with D hard to call. CDR1 and CDR2 from the germline V gene are WNHNN and SYGVQD (reference sequence). V lost 8 bases and J 0 bases, leaving 17 bases between the germline ends. CDR3 length: 15 residues. The CDR3 nucleotides are TGCGCCAGCTCAAGTGGTGGAGCCAGCTCCTACGAGCAGTACTTC. Translation: CASSSGGASSYEQYF.

This clone was found a few times. The J gene is TRBJ2-7, the V gene TRBV10-2; 10 bases fit TRBD2. The V and J ends lost 0 bases and 3 bases, in that order; junction bases with no gene match: 5. Germline V CDR1 and CDR2: WSHSY, SAAADI. This CDR3 has 16 amino acids. CDR3 residues: CASSESGGLAVYEQYF. CDR3 sequence (DNA): TGCGCCAGCAGTGAGTCGGGAGGACTAGCGGTCTACGAGCAGTACTTC.

The chain joins TRBV28 to TRBJ1-1; D is undetermined. V was cut by 8 bases and J by 1 base, with 5 bases left in between. Germline CDR1 is MDHEN and CDR2 is SYDVKM. This CDR3 has 11 residues. CDR3 sequence reads: CASARNTEAFF. In DNA, the CDR3 is TGTGCCAGCGCGCGGAACACTGAAGCTTTCTTT.

The CDR3 DNA is TGTGCCAGCGGAGGGGGGGGCATCGTATCTAGCACAGATACGCAGTATTTT. Translating it yields CASGGGGIVSSTDTQYF. V and J are TRBV7-9 and TRBJ2-3, with TRBD2 as a possible D gene (7 bases). V gave up 8 bases and J gave up 0 bases, with 21 bases separating them. Germline CDR1 SEHNR, CDR2 FQNEAQ (reference sequence). The CDR3 consists of 17 residues.

The chain carries TRBV5-4 and TRBJ1-1; no firm D call. Germline loops: CDR1 SGHNT, CDR2 YYREEE (reference sequence). Trimming took 7 bases from V and 4 from J, leaving 14 bases between them. The CDR3 loop spans 13 amino acids. CDR3 protein: CASSHSWTTEAFF. CDR3 DNA sequence: TGTGCCAGCTCCCACAGCTGGACCACTGAAGCTTTCTTT.

V usage is TRBV20-1 and J usage is TRBJ2-7; D gene ambiguous. This CDR3 is 12 amino acids long. Looked up from germline, CDR1 is DFQATT and CDR2 is SNEGSKA (reference sequence). Trimming left V 3 bases short and J 2 bases short, with 8 bases between. CDR3 region: CSASLRTYEQYF. The CDR3 nucleotides are TGCAGTGCTAGTCTACGTACCTACGAGCAGTACTTC.

The J gene is TRBJ1-6, the V gene TRBV5-1, with D uncertain. There are 12 residues in the CDR3. Looked up from germline, CDR1 is SGHRS and CDR2 is YFSETQ. With 2 bases removed from V and 8 bases from J, the gap between germline ends came to 5 bases. CDR3 coding DNA: TGCGCCAGCAGCTTCGAAGATTCACCCCTCCACTTT. Its translation is CASSFEDSPLHF. Complete variable domain (other parts from reference TRBV5-1 and TRBJ1-6): KAGVTQTPRYLIKTRGQQVTLSCSPISGHRSVSWYQQTPGQGLQFLFEYFSETQRNKGNFPGRFSGRQFSNSRSEMNVSTLELGDSALYLCASSFEDSPLHFGNGTRLTVT.

This chain uses TRBV11-1 with TRBJ2-3, with 10 bases fitting TRBD2. Unmatched junction bases numbered 2, after V lost 2 bases and J lost 3 bases. The CDR3 sequence is 15 residues long. Germline V gene data show CDR1 as SGHAT and CDR2 as FQDESV (reference sequence). As DNA, the CDR3 is TGTGCCAGCAGCTTATTAGCGGGGGGAACAGATACGCAGTATTTT. Its protein is CASSLLAGGTDTQYF.

This clone has only one observation. The rearrangement links TRBV29-1 to TRBJ1-1; possibly TRBD1 for D (5 bases). Per the germline V gene, CDR1 is SQVTM and CDR2 is ANQGSEA. V was trimmed by 4 bases and J by 5 bases, leaving 17 bases between them. The CDR3 runs 14 residues. CDR3: CSVVPLGGRTEAFF. DNA of the CDR3: TGCAGCGTTGTGCCTTTGGGGGGACGGACTGAAGCTTTCTTT.